These T cell receptor beta chains were read from a single sample in a study of vaccination and CD4 T cells after COVID-19. TCRdb re-called the PCR reads with MiXCR, one entry per CDR3 protein. The table lists 10,000 to 15,000 distinct CDR3 sequences, roughly 60% of them singletons. These receptors lack a known antigen. The sequencing sample was made of CD4+ T cells from blood, cultured in vitro. The receptors come from a human donor who had recovered from COVID-19. Both conserved end residues are part of each CDR3. A D gene is named only where the DNA matches it firmly. Size is stated for part of the rows, as once, few or many counts, or as a class when the clone is expanded.

>TRBJ1-6|17|.|TRBV20-1|few
TGCAGTGCCGCACGATTTACTGTACGCTCCTATAATTCACCCCTCCACTTT
CSAARFTVRSYNSPLHF
>TRBJ1-2|16|.|TRBV6-5|few
TGTGCCAGCAGTTACTCGAGGGCCGACCGAGACTATGGCTACACCTTC
CASSYSRADRDYGYTF
>TRBJ1-5|15|TRBD1|TRBV6-4|.
TGTGCCAGCAGAGAACAGGGGAATAGCAATCAGCCCCAGCATTTT
CASREQGNSNQPQHF
>TRBJ2-2|16|TRBD2|TRBV6-1|.
TGTGCCAGCAGCTCCCCAGCGGGAGCTGGAACCGGGGAGCTGTTTTTT
CASSSPAGAGTGELFF
>TRBJ1-2|17|TRBD1|TRBV24-1|few
TGTGCCACCAGTGCTCACGAAGGGGGCCAGGGGGCGTTTGGCTACACCTTC
CATSAHEGGQGAFGYTF
>TRBJ2-1|13|.|TRBV29-1|.
TGCAGCGCCACCCCTTTTTGGGGCAATGAGCAGTTCTTC
CSATPFWGNEQFF
>TRBJ1-1|13|.|TRBV6-5|.
TGTGCCAGCAGTTACTCGCAGGGCAGGGTAGCTTTCTTT
CASSYSQGRVAFF
>TRBJ2-7|18|.|TRBV28|.
TGTGCCAGCAGTTTATACTCGGGACCCACTCTATTCTCCTACGAGCAGTACTTC
CASSLYSGPTLFSYEQYF
>TRBJ2-2|15|TRBD1|TRBV19|few
TGTGCCAGTAGTATGGGACAGGGAGGAGCCGGGGAGCTGTTTTTT
CASSMGQGGAGELFF
>TRBJ2-7|16|.|TRBV21-1|once
TGTGCCAGCAGCAAAGAAGGACCGACAGCCTCCTACGAGCAGTACTTC
CASSKEGPTASYEQYF
>TRBJ1-5|14|TRBD1|TRBV27|.
TGTGCCAGCAGTCCCGGACAGGGCAATCAGCCCCAGCATTTT
CASSPGQGNQPQHF
>TRBJ2-7|15|TRBD2|TRBV19|.
TGTGCCAGTAGTATCTCGGGCGGCGGGAGCTACGAGCAGTACTTC
CASSISGGGSYEQYF
>TRBJ2-3|13|.|TRBV28|.
TGTGCCAGCGGGGGGTCCGTCACAGATACGCAGTATTTT
CASGGSVTDTQYF
>TRBJ2-7|14|.|TRBV6-2/TRBV6-3|.
TGTGCCAGCAGTTACATATCCGGTCTCTACGAGCAGTACTTC
CASSYISGLYEQYF